Listed below are T cell receptor beta chains from one sample, sequenced in a study of T cell responses to AZD1222 COVID-19 vaccine. Clones were sequenced by immunoSEQ multiplex PCR, and TCRdb holds only the in-frame ones, with some missing. The table includes 100,000 to 150,000 clones, over 85% detected once. Sample: peripheral blood, taken 28 days after the second AZD1222 dose. The receptors stem from an adult who received the AZD1222 COVID-19 vaccine. CDR3s include the opening cysteine and the closing phenylalanine or tryptophan. Each record gives: V gene, clone size, J gene, D gene, CDR3 DNA, CDR3 protein. The D gene is left open where the match is weak. A clone size is listed for some rows: how often the clone was seen (once, few, many), or a class if it is expanded.

>TRBV2|.|TRBJ1-2|TRBD1
TGTGCCAGCAGTGAAGGTCGGGACAGGGGTGGCTACACCTTC
CASSEGRDRGGYTF
>TRBV30|.|TRBJ2-1|.
TGTGCCTGGAACTCACGGACGGAGCAGTTCTTC
CAWNSRTEQFF
>TRBV10-3|.|TRBJ1-4|TRBD1
TGTGCCATCAACCCGGGACAGGGAAATCAAGAAAAACTGTTTTTT
CAINPGQGNQEKLFF
>TRBV30|.|TRBJ2-1|TRBD2
TGTGCCTGGAGTCTTGGGACTAGTCACAATGAGCAGTTCTTC
CAWSLGTSHNEQFF
>TRBV29-1|.|TRBJ2-3|TRBD1
TGCAGCGTTACAGGGGGCGGTGGCACAGATACGCAGTATTTT
CSVTGGGGTDTQYF
>TRBV27|.|TRBJ2-4|.
TGTGCCAGCAGTCCGCTAGCCAAAAACATTCAGTACTTC
CASSPLAKNIQYF
>TRBV19|once|TRBJ2-3|.
TGTGCCAGTTGCCTACGGGGGTTCACAGATACGCAGTATTTT
CASCLRGFTDTQYF
>TRBV7-2|.|TRBJ1-5|.
TGTGCCAGCAGCTCGATAAATGGACCCCTTCGAGGTCAGCCCCAGCATTTT
CASSSINGPLRGQPQHF
>TRBV4-2|.|TRBJ2-6|.
TGTGCCAGCAGCCAAAACGGGCAGGGAGCTGGGGCCAACGTCCTGACTTTC
CASSQNGQGAGANVLTF
>TRBV6-2/TRBV6-3|.|TRBJ1-5|.
TGTGCCAGCAGTTACTCCCGGACAGCGGGCAATCAGCCCCAGCATTTT
CASSYSRTAGNQPQHF
>TRBV11-2|.|TRBJ1-1|.
TGTGCCAGCAGCACCGTAGCAGGGCCGAACACTGAAGCTTTCTTT
CASSTVAGPNTEAFF
>TRBV11-2|.|TRBJ1-2|.
TGTGCCAGCAGCTTAGCTTCTGCCTCTAACTATGGCTACACCTTC
CASSLASASNYGYTF
>TRBV9|.|TRBJ2-7|TRBD2
TGTGCCAGCACCCGAGGAGCGGGAGGCTCCTACGAGCAGTACTTC
CASTRGAGGSYEQYF
>TRBV18|once|TRBJ1-1|.
TGTGCCAGCTCACCTAGGCAGGGAGGGATGAACACTGAAGCTTTCTTT
CASSPRQGGMNTEAFF
>TRBV5-1|.|TRBJ1-5|TRBD1
TGCGCCAGCAGCTCCGGGACAGGGGCCGGGCAGCCCCAGCATTTT
CASSSGTGAGQPQHF
>TRBV18|.|TRBJ1-6|TRBD1
TGTGCCAGCTCACCGCGATCAAATCAGGGGGCCTTTAATTCACCCCTCCACTTT
CASSPRSNQGAFNSPLHF
>TRBV11-2|.|TRBJ2-1|TRBD2
TGTGCCAGCAGCTTACTAGCGGGGCCCAATGAGCAGTTCTTC
CASSLLAGPNEQFF
>TRBV3-1/TRBV3-2|.|TRBJ2-7|.
TGTGCCAGCAGCTTCAAGGACGAGTGGGCCTACGAGCAGTACTTC
CASSFKDEWAYEQYF
>TRBV4-3|.|TRBJ1-6|.
TGCGCCAGCAGCCAATCGCAGGGGTCTAATTCACCCCTCCACTTT
CASSQSQGSNSPLHF
>TRBV25-1|.|TRBJ2-7|.
TGTGCCAGCACGATAGGAAGTGGCGAGCAGTACTTC
CASTIGSGEQYF
>TRBV7-9|.|TRBJ1-1|.
TGTGCCAGCAGCTTAGGATTGGGGCGTCCTGAAGCTTTCTTT
CASSLGLGRPEAFF
>TRBV3-1/TRBV3-2|.|TRBJ1-4|TRBD1
TGTGCCAGCAGGCACAGGGGCGGTGAAAAACTGTTTTTT
CASRHRGGEKLFF
>TRBV5-1|.|TRBJ2-5|TRBD1
TGCGCCAGCAGCTGGGACAGTGGTGGAGAGACCCAGTACTTC
CASSWDSGGETQYF
>TRBV2|.|TRBJ2-7|.
TGTGCCAGCAGTGAAGGGCTAAGGAGCTCCTACGAGCAGTACTTC
CASSEGLRSSYEQYF
>TRBV30|.|TRBJ2-6|.
TGTGCCTGTTCCACCTTTGGGGCCAACGTCCTGACTTTC
CACSTFGANVLTF
>TRBV11-3|.|TRBJ1-1|TRBD1
TGTGCCAGCAGCTTAGGAACTGATACAGGGGCGAACACTGAAGCTTTCTTT
CASSLGTDTGANTEAFF
>TRBV6-4|once|TRBJ2-3|TRBD1
TGTGCCAGCAGTGAGGGGACAGGGTCGACAGATACGCAGTATTTT
CASSEGTGSTDTQYF
>TRBV19|.|TRBJ2-1|.
TGTGCCAGTAGTATAGATTCGGGAGTAGGGAATGAGCAGTTCTTC
CASSIDSGVGNEQFF
>TRBV4-1|.|TRBJ1-1|.
TGCGCCAGCAGCCAAGATGCTAGGGGCCCTGAAGCTTTCTTT
CASSQDARGPEAFF
>TRBV19|.|TRBJ1-1|.
TGTGCCAGTAGTAGGAGCAGGAACACTGAAGCTTTCTTT
CASSRSRNTEAFF
>TRBV18|once|TRBJ1-1|.
TGTGCCAGCTCACCGCGGGCAGGGGTCATGAACACTGAAGCTTTCTTT
CASSPRAGVMNTEAFF
>TRBV28|.|TRBJ1-3|.
TGTGCCAGCAGTTTGGGTAACACCATATATTTT
CASSLGNTIYF